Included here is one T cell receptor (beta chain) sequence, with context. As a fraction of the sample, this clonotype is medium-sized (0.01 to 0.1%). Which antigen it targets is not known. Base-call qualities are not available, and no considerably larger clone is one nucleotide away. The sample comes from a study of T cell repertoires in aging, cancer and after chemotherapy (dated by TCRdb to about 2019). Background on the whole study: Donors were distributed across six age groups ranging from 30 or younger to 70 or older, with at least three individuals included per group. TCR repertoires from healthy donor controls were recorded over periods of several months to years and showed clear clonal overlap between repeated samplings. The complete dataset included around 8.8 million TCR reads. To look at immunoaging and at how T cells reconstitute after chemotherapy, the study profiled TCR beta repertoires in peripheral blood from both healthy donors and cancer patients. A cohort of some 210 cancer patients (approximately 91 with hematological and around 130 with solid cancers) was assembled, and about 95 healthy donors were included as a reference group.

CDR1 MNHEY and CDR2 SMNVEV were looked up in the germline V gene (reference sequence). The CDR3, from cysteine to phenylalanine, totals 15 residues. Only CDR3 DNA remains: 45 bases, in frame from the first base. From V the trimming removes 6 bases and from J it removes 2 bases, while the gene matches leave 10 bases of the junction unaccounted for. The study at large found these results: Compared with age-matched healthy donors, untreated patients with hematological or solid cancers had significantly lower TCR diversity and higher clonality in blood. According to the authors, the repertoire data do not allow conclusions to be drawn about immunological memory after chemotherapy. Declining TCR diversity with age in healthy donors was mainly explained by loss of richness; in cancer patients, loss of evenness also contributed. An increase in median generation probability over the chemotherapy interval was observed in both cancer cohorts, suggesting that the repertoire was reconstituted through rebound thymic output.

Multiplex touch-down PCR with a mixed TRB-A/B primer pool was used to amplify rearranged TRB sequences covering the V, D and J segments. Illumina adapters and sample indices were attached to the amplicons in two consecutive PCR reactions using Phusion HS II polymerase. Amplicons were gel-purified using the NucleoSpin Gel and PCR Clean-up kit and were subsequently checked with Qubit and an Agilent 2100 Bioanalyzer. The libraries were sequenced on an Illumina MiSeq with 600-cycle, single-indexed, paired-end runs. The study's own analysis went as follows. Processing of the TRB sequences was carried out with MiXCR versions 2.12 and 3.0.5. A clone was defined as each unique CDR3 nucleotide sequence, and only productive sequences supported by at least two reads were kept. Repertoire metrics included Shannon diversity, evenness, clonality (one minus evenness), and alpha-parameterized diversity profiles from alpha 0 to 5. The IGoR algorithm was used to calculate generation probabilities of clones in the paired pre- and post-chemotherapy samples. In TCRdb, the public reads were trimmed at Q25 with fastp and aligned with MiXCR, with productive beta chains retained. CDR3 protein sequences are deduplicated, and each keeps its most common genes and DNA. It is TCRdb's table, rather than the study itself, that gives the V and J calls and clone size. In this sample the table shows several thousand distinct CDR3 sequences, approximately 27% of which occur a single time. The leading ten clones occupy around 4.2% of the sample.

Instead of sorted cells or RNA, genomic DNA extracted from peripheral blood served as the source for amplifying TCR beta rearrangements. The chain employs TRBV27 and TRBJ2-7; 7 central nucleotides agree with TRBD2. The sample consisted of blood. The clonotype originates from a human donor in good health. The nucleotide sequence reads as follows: TGTGCCAGCAGCGTCTCTAGCGGTGTAGCCTACGAGCAGTACTTC. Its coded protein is CASSVSSGVAYEQYF.